The 14 T cell receptor beta chains below come from one sample, sequenced in a study of blood T cell repertoires in COVID-19. Profiled with immunoSEQ multiplex PCR; TCRdb holds only in-frame clones, not every one. The sample consists of about 120,000 clones, over 65% of them appearing once. Sequenced sample: peripheral blood. These receptors originate from a man in his sixties with acute or convalescent COVID-19.

This sequence joins TRBV2 and TRBJ2-7; 7 positions match TRBD2. The CDR3 spans 16 residues. V was pared by 6 bases and J by 2 bases, with 13 bases of the junction left unmatched. In germline, CDR1 is SNHLY, CDR2 FYNNEI. The CDR3 region is CASRNPGGSGPYEQYF. The CDR3 coding sequence is TGTGCCAGCAGGAACCCCGGGGGTAGCGGGCCCTACGAGCAGTACTTC. The full variable domain, rest sourced from reference TRBV2 and TRBJ2-7, is EPEVTQTPSHQVTQMGQEVILRCVPISNHLYFYWYRQILGQKVEFLVSFYNNEISEKSEIFDDQFSVERPDGSNFTLKIRSTKLEDSAMYFCASRNPGGSGPYEQYFGPGTRLTVT.

This clone was picked up a small number of times. The CDR3 DNA follows: TGTGCCAGTAATCCCCAGGGAGGAAACACTGAAGCTTTCTTT. Its translation: CASNPQGGNTEAFF. This chain uses TRBV19 with TRBJ1-1, with D possibly matching TRBD1 (5 bases). V lost 7 bases and J lost 2, with 14 bases in between. This CDR3 comprises 14 residues. Germline CDR1 LNHDA, CDR2 SQIVND (reference sequence).

The count of this clone is one. Written as DNA, the CDR3 is TGTGCCACCGGGGACAGGTCCGGTGAAAAACTGTTTTTT. It codes for CATGDRSGEKLFF. This chain uses TRBV10-3 with TRBJ1-4; 8 bases are shared with TRBD1. Germline V gene sequence: CDR1 ENHRY, CDR2 SYGVKD. With V trimmed by 10 bases and J by 7 bases, 8 bases remained unmatched. The CDR3 is made up of 13 amino acids.

J is TRBJ2-1 and V is TRBV6-2 or TRBV6-3, with TRBD1 matching 10 bases. With 2 bases clipped from V and 4 bases from J, the junction kept 11 bases outside the gene matches. CDR1 and CDR2 (germline): MNHEY, SVGEGT. The CDR3 runs 18 residues. The CDR3 loop is CASSYPSRDRGPYNEQFF. The DNA for the CDR3 is TGTGCCAGCAGTTACCCTAGCCGAGACAGGGGGCCGTACAATGAGCAGTTCTTC.

This sequence joins TRBV24-1 and TRBJ2-5; TRBD1 aligns across 7 bases. Trimming at V came to 3 bases and at J to 5 bases, leaving 17 bases not matched to a gene. The CDR3 contains 18 residues. Germline V gene data show CDR1 as KGHDR and CDR2 as SFDVKD. The CDR3, as DNA: TGTGCCACCAGTGATCCCGGGACAGCCTCACCCGTGGGGGAGACCCAGTACTTC. Translating it yields CATSDPGTASPVGETQYF.

This chain's CDR3 is CASSFGVTEAFF. DNA for the CDR3: TGTGCCAGCAGCTTCGGGGTCACTGAAGCTTTCTTT. The chain links TRBV7-2 to TRBJ1-1; D call uncertain. CDR1 is SGHTA, CDR2 FQGNSA, per germline. The CDR3 length is 12 residues. With 3 bases removed from V and 4 bases from J, the gap between germline ends came to 6 bases.

The chain combines TRBV19 with TRBJ1-5; unclear D gene. This CDR3 is built from 13 residues. V was cut by 6 bases and J by 5 bases, with 11 bases left in between. Germline CDR1 reads LNHDA; CDR2 reads SQIVND (reference sequence). This CDR3 reads CASRLDGDQPQHF. DNA of the CDR3: TGTGCCAGTAGACTCGACGGAGATCAGCCCCAGCATTTT.

About this clone itself: Within the sample, other DNA sequences also encode this same CDR3. The chain joins TRBV27 to TRBJ2-1; 7 bases match TRBD2. V lost 4 bases and J lost 7; bases outside the gene matches: 1. CDR3 length equals 12 residues. Germline CDR1 and CDR2: MNHEY and SMNVEV (reference sequence). CDR3 sequence reads: CASSSGGNEQFF. For the CDR3, the DNA is TGTGCCAGCAGTTCGGGGGGAAATGAGCAGTTCTTC.

This clone was observed a single time. V is TRBV9 and J is TRBJ2-2; 9 bases align to TRBD2. Germline loops: CDR1 SGDLS, CDR2 YYNGEE. This CDR3 contains 18 residues. V lost 0 bases and J lost 3; bases outside the gene matches: 9. The CDR3 region is CASSVEIRGRAHTGELFF. DNA of the CDR3: TGTGCCAGCAGCGTAGAGATCCGCGGGAGGGCCCACACCGGGGAGCTGTTTTTT. Using reference TRBV9 and TRBJ2-2 for the parts outside the CDR3, the full variable domain is DSGVTQTPKHLITATGQRVTLRCSPRSGDLSVYWYQQSLDQGLQFLIQYYNGEERAKGNILERFSAQQFPDLHSELNLSSLELGDSALYFCASSVEIRGRAHTGELFFGEGSRLTVL.

The chain carries TRBV15 and TRBJ2-3; a weak D match, TRBD1 (5 bases). The germline gives CDR1 LNHNV, CDR2 YYDKDF (reference sequence). V dropped 5 bases and J dropped 2 bases, with 17 bases sitting between them. This CDR3 has 16 amino acids. This CDR3 is CATSGARAGPTDTQYF. CDR3 DNA sequence: TGTGCCACCAGCGGGGCCCGAGCTGGGCCCACAGATACGCAGTATTTT.

V is TRBV28 and J is TRBJ2-5, with D possibly being TRBD1 (5 bases). This CDR3 spans 14 amino acids. V was pared by 7 bases and J by 2 bases, with 14 bases between. Germline loops: CDR1 MDHEN, CDR2 SYDVKM. This CDR3 reads CASTEARVQETQYF. CDR3 sequence (DNA): TGTGCCAGCACCGAAGCCAGGGTTCAAGAGACCCAGTACTTC.

The sample holds one count of this clone. The CDR3 nucleotides are TGTGCCAGCGCCCCCGGGACAGGGCGAGGAGAAGCTTTCTTT. This translates into CASAPGTGRGEAFF. The V and J genes are TRBV28 and TRBJ1-1; TRBD1 matches at 9 bases. In germline, CDR1 is MDHEN, CDR2 SYDVKM. V lost 8 bases to trimming and J lost 8 bases; unmatched junction nucleotides: 12. The CDR3 consists of 14 residues.

The chain links TRBV5-1 to TRBJ2-7; 10 bases align to TRBD2. Germline V CDR1 and CDR2: SGHRS, YFSETQ. The CDR3 length is 14 residues. V gave up 5 bases and J gave up 5 bases; unmatched junction bases: 7. CDR3 region: CASRLGTSVHEQYF. CDR3 in DNA: TGCGCCAGCAGATTAGGGACTAGCGTCCACGAGCAGTACTTC.

This chain uses TRBV4-1 with TRBJ2-1; D is possibly TRBD1 (5 bases). CDR1 MGHRA and CDR2 YSYEKL come from the germline V gene. Trimming removed 1 base at V and 8 bases at J, with 18 bases between. The CDR3 contains 16 residues. DNA for the CDR3: TGCGCCAGCAGCCAAGTCGCCAGGGCTGCAATCCATGAGCAGTTCTTC. Its protein is CASSQVARAAIHEQFF.